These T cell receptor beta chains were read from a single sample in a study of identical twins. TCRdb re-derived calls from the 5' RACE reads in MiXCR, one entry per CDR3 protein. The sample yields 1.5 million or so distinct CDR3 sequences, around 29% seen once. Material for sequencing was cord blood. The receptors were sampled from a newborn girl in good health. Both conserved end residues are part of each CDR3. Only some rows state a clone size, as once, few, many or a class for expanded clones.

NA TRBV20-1 CSARGPGVSLSPLHF
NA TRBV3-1 CASRLKTGSSGELFF
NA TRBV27 CASSNRQGSGYGYTF
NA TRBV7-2 CASRLDRWSNQPQHF
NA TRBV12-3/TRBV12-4 CASSSKPTGFANYGYTF
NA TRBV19 CASSNRQGAPNTDTQYF
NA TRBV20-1 CSASRHVNYGCTF
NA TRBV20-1 CSARDVRAPYGYTF
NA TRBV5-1 CASSSESFLGTDTRYF
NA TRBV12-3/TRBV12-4 CASTGRTPKKYF
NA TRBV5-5 CASSPGTGMMNTEAFF
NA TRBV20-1 CSARDRTTGNNEQFF
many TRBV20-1 CSARDLVGGRLNEQFF
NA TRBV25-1 CASSEYTRTGGGYTF
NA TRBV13 CASSLGRLSSGNTIYF
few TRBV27 CASSLSATGGVSYEQYF